This T cell receptor beta chain emerged from a study of blood T cell repertoires in COVID-19. As for the study in general: Sites in the United States, Italy and Spain provided acute and convalescent COVID-19 samples. Nucleic acid was either cDNA or gDNA, and it came from T cells, B-cell-depleted T cells, or PBMCs.

While infection was still active, Seattle patients were enrolled and then followed longitudinally. Source study methods: Estimation of nucleated cell counts relied on the amplification of reference gene primers. Measured with immunoSEQ multiplex PCR; TCRdb has only the in-frame clones, and not every one. That table furnishes V, J and clone size, whereas the DNA furnished D and trimming. The table lists roughly 230,000 clones, around 91% of them singletons. The CDR3 sequence is 14 residues long. CDR1 SEHNR and CDR2 FQNEAQ come from the germline V gene (reference sequence). Trimming left V 2 bases short and J 8 bases short, with 15 bases between.

The clonotype originates from a woman aged 55-70 years with COVID-19, enrolled during active disease. Sequenced material: peripheral blood. V usage is TRBV7-9 and J usage is TRBJ1-2, with D perhaps TRBD1 (5 bases). As DNA, the CDR3 is TGTGCCAGCAGCTTAACTCTAGACAGACGAGGCTACACCTTC. This gives the protein CASSLTLDRRGYTF.